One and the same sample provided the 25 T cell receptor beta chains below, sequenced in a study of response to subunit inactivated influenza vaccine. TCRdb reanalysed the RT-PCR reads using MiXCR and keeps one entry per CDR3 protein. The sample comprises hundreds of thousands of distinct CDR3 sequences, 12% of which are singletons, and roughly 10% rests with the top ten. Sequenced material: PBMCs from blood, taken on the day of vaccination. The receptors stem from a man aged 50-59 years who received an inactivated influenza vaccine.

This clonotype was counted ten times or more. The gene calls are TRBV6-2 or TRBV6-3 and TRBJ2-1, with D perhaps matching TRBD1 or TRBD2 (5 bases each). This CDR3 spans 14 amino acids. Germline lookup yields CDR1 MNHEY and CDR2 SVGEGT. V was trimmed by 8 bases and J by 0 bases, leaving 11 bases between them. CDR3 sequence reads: CASEGRSSYNEQFF. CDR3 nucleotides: TGTGCCAGCGAGGGACGAAGCTCCTACAATGAGCAGTTCTTC.

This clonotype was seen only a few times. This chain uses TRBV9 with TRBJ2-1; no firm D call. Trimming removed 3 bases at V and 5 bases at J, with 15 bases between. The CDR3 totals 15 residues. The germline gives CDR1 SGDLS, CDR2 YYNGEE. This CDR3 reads CASSAYVGRDNEQFF. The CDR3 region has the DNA TGTGCCAGCAGCGCTTACGTGGGTCGGGACAATGAGCAGTTCTTC.

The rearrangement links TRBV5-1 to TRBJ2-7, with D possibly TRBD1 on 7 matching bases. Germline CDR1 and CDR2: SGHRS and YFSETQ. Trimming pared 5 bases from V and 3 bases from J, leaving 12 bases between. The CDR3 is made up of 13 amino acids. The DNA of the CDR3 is TGCGCCAGCAGGGAGGGACAGCTCTACGAGCAGTACTTC. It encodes CASREGQLYEQYF.

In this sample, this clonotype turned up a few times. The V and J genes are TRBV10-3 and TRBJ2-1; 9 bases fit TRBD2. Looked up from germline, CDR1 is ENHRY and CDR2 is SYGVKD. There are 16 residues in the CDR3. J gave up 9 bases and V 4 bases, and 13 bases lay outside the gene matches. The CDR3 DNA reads TGTGCCATCAGTGGGAATAGCGGGAGAGAGATCGGTGAGCAGTTCTTC. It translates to CAISGNSGREIGEQFF.

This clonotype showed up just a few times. The DNA of the CDR3 is TGTGCCAGCAGCCAACAGGGCTACTACAATGAGCAGTTCTTC. Translating gives CASSQQGYYNEQFF. V is TRBV14 and J is TRBJ2-1, with TRBD1 as a possible D gene (5 bases). The CDR3 runs 14 residues. V lost 2 bases and J 3 bases, leaving 8 bases between the germline ends. Germline assignment: CDR1 SGHDN and CDR2 FVKESK.

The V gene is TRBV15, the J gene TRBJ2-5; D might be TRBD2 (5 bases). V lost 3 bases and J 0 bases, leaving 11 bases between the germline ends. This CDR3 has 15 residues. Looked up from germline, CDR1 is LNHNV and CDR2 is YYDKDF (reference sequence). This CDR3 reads CATSSSIAYQETQYF. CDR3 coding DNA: TGTGCCACCAGCAGCTCTATAGCGTACCAAGAGACCCAGTACTTC.

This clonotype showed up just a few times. Written as DNA, the CDR3 is TGCAGCGTTGAGGGACAGCCGAACACCGGGGAGCTGTTTTTT. Translation gives CSVEGQPNTGELFF. The chain joins TRBV29-1 to TRBJ2-2, with TRBD1 matching 7 bases. The CDR3 totals 14 residues. Germline CDR1 is SQVTM and CDR2 is ANQGSEA. Trimming at V came to 3 bases and at J to 0 bases, leaving 1 base not matched to a gene.

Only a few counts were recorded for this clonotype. The DNA of the CDR3 is TGTGCCAGCAGTCGAGACCTTAGAGGAAACACCATATATTTT. It is translated as CASSRDLRGNTIYF. The chain carries TRBV12-3 or TRBV12-4 and TRBJ1-3; D is undetermined. This CDR3 region has 14 residues. V shed 5 bases and J shed 4 bases, with 12 bases lying between them.

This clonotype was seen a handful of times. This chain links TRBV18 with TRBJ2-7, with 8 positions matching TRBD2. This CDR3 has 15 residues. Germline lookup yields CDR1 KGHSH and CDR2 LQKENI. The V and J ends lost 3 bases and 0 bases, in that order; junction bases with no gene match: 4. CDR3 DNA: TGTGCCAGCTCACCCTCGGGACTAGTCTCCTACGAGCAGTACTTC. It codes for CASSPSGLVSYEQYF.

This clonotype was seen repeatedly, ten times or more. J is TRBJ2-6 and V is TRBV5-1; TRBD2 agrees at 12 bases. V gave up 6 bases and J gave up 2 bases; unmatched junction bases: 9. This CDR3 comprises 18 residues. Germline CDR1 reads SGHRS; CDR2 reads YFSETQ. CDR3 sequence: CASTSVTSGRPGANVLTF. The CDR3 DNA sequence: TGCGCCAGCACCTCCGTGACTAGCGGGAGACCTGGGGCCAACGTCCTGACTTTC.

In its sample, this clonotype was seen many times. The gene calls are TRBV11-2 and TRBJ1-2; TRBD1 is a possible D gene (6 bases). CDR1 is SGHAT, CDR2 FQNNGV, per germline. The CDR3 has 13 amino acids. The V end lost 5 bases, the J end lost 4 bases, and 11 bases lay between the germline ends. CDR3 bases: TGTGCCAGCAGCACGGACAGTGTCTATGGCTACACCTTC. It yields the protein CASSTDSVYGYTF.

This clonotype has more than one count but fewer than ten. CDR3 sequence reads: CASSWTSGSRDEQFF. CDR3 DNA sequence: TGTGCCAGCAGCTGGACTAGCGGGAGTCGGGATGAGCAGTTCTTC. The chain is built from TRBV5-6 and TRBJ2-1; 13 nucleotides align to TRBD2. The CDR3 has 15 residues. The trim removed 3 bases at V and 8 bases at J, leaving 5 bases unmatched. Looked up from germline, CDR1 is SGHDT and CDR2 is YYEEEE.

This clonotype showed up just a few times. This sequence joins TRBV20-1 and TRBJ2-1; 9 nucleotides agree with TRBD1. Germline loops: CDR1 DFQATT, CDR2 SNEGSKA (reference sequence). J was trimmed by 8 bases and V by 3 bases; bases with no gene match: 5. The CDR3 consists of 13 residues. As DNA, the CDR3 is TGCAGTGCTAGTCCACAGGGGGCACATGAGCAGTTCTTC. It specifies CSASPQGAHEQFF.

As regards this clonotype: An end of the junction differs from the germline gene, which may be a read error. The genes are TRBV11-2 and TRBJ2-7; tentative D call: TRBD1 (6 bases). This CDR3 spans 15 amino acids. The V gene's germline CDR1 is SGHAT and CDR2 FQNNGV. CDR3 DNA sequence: TGTGCCAGGAGCTTAGAAGCCAGGGGCAGATACGAGCAGTACTTC. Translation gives CARSLEARGRYEQYF.

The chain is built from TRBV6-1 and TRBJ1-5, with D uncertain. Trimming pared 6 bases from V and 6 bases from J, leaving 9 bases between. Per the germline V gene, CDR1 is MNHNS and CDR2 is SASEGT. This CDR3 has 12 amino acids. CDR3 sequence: CASRDAPQPQHF. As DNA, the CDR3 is TGTGCCAGCAGGGACGCTCCTCAGCCCCAGCATTTT.

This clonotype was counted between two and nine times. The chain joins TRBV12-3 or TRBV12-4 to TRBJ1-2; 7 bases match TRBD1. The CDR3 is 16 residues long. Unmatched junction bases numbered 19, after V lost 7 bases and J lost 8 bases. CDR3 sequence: CASIIGQVGPSSGYTF. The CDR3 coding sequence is TGTGCCAGCATCATTGGACAGGTGGGCCCCAGCTCCGGCTACACCTTC.

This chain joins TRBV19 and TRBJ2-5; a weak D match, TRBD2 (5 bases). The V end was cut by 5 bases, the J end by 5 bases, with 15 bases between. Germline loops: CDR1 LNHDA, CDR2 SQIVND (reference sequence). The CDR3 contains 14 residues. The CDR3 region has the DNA TGTGCCAGTAGTGACCCCTTCGGCGGGGAGACCCAGTACTTC. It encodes CASSDPFGGETQYF.

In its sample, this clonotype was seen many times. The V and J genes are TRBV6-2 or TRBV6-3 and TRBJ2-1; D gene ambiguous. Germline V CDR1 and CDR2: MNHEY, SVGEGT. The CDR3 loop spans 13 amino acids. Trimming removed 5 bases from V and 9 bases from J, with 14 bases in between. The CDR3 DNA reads TGTGCCAGCAGTCCGTTCACGGCAATTGAGCAGTTCTTC. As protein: CASSPFTAIEQFF.

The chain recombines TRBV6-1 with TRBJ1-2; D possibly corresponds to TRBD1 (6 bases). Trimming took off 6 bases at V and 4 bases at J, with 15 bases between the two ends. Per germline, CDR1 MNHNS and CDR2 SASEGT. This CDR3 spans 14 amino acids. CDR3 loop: CASSRTGLGYGYTF. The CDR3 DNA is TGTGCCAGCAGCCGAACAGGGTTAGGCTATGGCTACACCTTC.

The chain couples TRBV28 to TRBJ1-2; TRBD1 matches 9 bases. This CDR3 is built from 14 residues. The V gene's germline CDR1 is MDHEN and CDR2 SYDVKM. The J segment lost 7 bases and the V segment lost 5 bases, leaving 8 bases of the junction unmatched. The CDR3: CASSGPGQGPGYTF. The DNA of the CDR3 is TGTGCCAGCAGTGGGCCGGGACAGGGTCCTGGCTACACCTTC.

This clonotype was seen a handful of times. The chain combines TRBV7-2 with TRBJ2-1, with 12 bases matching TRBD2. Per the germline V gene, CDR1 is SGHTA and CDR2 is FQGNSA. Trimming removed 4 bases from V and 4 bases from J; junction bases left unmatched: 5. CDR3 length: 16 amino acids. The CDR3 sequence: CASSSLAGGVYNEQFF. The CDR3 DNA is TGTGCCAGCAGCTCACTAGCGGGGGGCGTTTACAATGAGCAGTTCTTC.

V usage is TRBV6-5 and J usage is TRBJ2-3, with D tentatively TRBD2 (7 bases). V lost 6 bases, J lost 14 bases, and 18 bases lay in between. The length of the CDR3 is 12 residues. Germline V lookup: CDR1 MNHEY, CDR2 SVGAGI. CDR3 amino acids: CASRPGGRFWYF. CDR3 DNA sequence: TGTGCCAGCAGACCCGGGGGGCGGTTCTGGTATTTT.

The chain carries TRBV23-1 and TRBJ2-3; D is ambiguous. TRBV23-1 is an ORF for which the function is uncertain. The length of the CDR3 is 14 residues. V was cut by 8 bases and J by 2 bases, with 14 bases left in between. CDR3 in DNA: TGCGCCAGCTTTCAGACACCGACCACAGATACGCAGTATTTT. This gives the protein CASFQTPTTDTQYF.

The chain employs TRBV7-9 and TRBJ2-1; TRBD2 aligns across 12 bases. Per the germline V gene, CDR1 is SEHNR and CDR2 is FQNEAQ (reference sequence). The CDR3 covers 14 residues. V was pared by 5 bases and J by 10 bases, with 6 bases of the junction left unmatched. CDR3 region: CASSNLAGGGEQFF. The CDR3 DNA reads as TGTGCCAGCAGCAACCTAGCGGGAGGGGGAGAGCAGTTCTTC.

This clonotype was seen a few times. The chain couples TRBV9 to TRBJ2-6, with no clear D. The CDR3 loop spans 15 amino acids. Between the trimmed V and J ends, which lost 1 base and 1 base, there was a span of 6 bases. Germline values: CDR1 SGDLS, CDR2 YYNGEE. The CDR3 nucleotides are TGTGCCAGCAGCGTACTGGGGTCTGGGGCCAACGTCCTGACTTTC. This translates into CASSVLGSGANVLTF.